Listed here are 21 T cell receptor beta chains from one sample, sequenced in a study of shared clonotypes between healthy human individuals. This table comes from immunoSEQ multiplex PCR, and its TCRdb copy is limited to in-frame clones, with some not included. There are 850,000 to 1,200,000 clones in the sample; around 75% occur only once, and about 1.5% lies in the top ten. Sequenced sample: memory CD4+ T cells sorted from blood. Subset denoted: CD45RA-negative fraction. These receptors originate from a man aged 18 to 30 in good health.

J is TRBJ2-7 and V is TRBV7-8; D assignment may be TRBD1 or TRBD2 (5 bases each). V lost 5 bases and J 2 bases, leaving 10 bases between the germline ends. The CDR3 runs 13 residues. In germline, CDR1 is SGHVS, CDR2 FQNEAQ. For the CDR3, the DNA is TGTGCCAGCAGCAGGGACCAACCCTACGAGCAGTACTTC. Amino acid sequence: CASSRDQPYEQYF.

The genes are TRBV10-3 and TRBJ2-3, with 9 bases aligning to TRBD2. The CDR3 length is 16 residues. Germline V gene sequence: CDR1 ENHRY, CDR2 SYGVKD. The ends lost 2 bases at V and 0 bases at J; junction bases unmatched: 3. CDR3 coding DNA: TGTGCCATCAGTGAGCAGCGGGGGGTTAGCACAGATACGCAGTATTTT. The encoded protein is CAISEQRGVSTDTQYF.

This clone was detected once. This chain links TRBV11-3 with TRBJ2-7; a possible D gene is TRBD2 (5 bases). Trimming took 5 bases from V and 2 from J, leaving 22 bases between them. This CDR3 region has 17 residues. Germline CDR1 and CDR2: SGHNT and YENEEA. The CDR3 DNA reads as TGTGCCAGCAGCCAGCGGCGTCTCAGCGAAGGGCCCTACGAGCAGTACTTC. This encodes CASSQRRLSEGPYEQYF. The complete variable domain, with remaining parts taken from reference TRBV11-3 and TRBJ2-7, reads EAGVVQSPRYKIIEKKQPVAFWCNPISGHNTLYWYLQNLGQGPELLIRYENEEAVDDSQLPKDRFSAERLKGVDSTLKIQPAELGDSAVYLCASSQRRLSEGPYEQYFGPGTRLTVT.

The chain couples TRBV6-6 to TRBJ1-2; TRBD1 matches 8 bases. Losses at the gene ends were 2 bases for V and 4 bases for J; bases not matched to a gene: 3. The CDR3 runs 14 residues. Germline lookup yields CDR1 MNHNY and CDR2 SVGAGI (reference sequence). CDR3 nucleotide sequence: TGTGCCAGCAGTTACAACGGACAGGGCTATGGCTACACCTTC. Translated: CASSYNGQGYGYTF.

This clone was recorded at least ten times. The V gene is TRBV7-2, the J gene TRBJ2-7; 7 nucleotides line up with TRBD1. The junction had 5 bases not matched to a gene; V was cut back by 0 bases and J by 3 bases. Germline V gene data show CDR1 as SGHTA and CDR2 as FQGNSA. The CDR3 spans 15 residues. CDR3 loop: CASSLAVGQLYEQYF. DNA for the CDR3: TGTGCCAGCAGCTTAGCGGTGGGACAGCTCTACGAGCAGTACTTC.

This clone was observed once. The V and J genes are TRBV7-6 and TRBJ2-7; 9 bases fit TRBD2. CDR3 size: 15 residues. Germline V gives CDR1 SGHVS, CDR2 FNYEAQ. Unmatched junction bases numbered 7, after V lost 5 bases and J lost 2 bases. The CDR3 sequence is CASSSLGLAPYEQYF. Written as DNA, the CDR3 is TGTGCCAGCAGCAGCCTGGGACTAGCACCCTACGAGCAGTACTTC.

The CDR3: CASSLAAGGLQETQYF. CDR3 bases: TGTGCCAGCAGCTTAGCGGCGGGGGGACTCCAAGAGACCCAGTACTTC. The chain couples TRBV11-2 to TRBJ2-5; 8 nucleotides line up with TRBD2. The V and J ends lost 1 base and 1 base, in that order; junction bases with no gene match: 5. This CDR3 comprises 16 residues. Germline lookup yields CDR1 SGHAT and CDR2 FQNNGV.

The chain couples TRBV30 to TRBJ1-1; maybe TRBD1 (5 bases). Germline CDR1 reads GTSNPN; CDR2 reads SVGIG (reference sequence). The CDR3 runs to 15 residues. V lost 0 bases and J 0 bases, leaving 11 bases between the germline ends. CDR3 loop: CAWSVGDSMNTEAFF. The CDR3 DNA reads TGTGCCTGGAGTGTAGGGGACTCTATGAACACTGAAGCTTTCTTT.

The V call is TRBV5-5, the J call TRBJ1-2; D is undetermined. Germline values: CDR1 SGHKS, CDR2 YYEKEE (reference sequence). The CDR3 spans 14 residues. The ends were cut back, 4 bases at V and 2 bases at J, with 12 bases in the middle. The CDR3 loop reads CASSNTDRNYGYTF. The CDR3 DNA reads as TGTGCCAGCAGCAATACGGACCGAAACTATGGCTACACCTTC.

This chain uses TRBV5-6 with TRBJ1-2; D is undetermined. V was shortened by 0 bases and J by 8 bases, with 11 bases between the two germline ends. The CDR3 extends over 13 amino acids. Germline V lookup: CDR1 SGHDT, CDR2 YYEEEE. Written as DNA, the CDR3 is TGTGCCAGCAGCTTGGAGACTCCTGCCGGCTACACCTTC. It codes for CASSLETPAGYTF.

Here the CDR3 reads CASSLGGGQGVTNEKLFF. For the CDR3, the DNA is TGTGCCAGCAGCTTGGGAGGAGGACAGGGGGTAACTAATGAAAAACTGTTTTTT. The V and J genes are TRBV5-4 and TRBJ1-4; 10 nucleotides align to TRBD1. V lost 0 bases and J lost 1; bases outside the gene matches: 6. The germline V gene encodes CDR1 SGHNT and CDR2 YYREEE (reference sequence). This CDR3 has 18 amino acids. Using reference TRBV5-4 and TRBJ1-4 for the parts outside the CDR3, the full variable domain is ETGVTQSPTHLIKTRGQQVTLRCSSQSGHNTVSWYQQALGQGPQFIFQYYREEENGRGNFPPRFSGLQFPNYSSELNVNALELDDSALYLCASSLGGGQGVTNEKLFFGSGTQLSVL.

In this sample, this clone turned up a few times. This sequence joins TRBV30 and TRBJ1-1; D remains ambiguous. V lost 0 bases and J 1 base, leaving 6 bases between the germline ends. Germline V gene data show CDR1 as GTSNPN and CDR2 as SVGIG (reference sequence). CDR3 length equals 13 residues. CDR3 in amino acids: CAWSVQSNTEAFF. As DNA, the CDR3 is TGTGCCTGGAGTGTACAGTCGAACACTGAAGCTTTCTTT.

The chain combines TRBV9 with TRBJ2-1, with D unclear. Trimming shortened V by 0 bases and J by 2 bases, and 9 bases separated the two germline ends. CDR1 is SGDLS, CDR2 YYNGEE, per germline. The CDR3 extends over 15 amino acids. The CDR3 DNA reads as TGTGCCAGCAGCGTAGCGGGTGACACCTACAATGAGCAGTTCTTC. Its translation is CASSVAGDTYNEQFF.

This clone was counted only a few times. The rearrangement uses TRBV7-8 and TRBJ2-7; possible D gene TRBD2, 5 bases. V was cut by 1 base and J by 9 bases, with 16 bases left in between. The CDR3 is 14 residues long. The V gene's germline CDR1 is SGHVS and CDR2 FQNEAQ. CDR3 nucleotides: TGTGCCAGCAGCTTAGGGAGGCAGAAAAATGTGCAGTACTTC. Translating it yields CASSLGRQKNVQYF.

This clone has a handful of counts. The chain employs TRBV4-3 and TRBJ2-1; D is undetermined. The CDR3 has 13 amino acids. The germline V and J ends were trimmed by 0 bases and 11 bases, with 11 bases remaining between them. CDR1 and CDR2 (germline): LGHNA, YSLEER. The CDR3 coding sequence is TGCGCCAGCAGCCAAGATCGGTTAGGCCAGCAGTTCTTC. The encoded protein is CASSQDRLGQQFF.

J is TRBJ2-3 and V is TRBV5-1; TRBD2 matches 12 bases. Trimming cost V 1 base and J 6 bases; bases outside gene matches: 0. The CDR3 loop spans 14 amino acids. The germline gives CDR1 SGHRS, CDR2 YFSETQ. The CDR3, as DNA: TGCGCCAGCAGCTTGACTAGCGGGAGGGATACGCAGTATTTT. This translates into CASSLTSGRDTQYF.

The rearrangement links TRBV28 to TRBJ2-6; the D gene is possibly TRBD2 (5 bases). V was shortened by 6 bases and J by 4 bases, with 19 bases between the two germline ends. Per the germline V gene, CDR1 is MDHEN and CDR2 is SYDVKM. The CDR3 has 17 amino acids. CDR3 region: CASSPTTGVTGANVLTF. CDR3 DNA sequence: TGTGCCAGCAGCCCCACGACCGGGGTTACAGGGGCCAACGTCCTGACTTTC.

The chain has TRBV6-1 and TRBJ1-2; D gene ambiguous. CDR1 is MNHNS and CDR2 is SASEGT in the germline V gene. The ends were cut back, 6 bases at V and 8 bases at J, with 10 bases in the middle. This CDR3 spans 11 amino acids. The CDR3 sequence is CASSVNWGYTF. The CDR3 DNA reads TGTGCCAGCAGCGTCAACTGGGGCTACACCTTC.

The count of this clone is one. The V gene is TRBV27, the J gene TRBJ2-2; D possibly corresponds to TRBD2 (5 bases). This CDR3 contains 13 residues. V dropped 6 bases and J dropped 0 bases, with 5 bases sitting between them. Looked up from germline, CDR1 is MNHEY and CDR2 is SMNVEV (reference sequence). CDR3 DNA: TGTGCCAGCAGCGGGACGAACACCGGGGAGCTGTTTTTT. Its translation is CASSGTNTGELFF.

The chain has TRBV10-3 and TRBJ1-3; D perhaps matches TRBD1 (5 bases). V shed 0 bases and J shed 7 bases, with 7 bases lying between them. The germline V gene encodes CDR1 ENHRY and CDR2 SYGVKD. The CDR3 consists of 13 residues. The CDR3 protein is CAISESGGNTIYF. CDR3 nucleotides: TGTGCCATCAGTGAGTCCGGGGGGAACACCATATATTTT.

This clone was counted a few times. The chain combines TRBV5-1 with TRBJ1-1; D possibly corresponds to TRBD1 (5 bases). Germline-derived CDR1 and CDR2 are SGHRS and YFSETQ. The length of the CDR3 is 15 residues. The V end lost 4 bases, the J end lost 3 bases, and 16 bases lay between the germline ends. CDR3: CASSKGFVGDTEAFF. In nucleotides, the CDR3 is TGCGCCAGCAGCAAGGGCTTTGTAGGGGACACTGAAGCTTTCTTT.